The 5 T cell receptor beta chains below were found in one sample sequenced in a study of CD8+ T cells in alopecia areata (dated by TCRdb to 2016 to 2019). This specimen's time point label, interpreted: less than five weeks on oral tofacitinib. What the treatment or condition label conveys for this sample: oral pan-JAK inhibitor, 5-10 mg twice daily. Preparation of the library involved the immunoSEQ multiplex PCR assay. RNA was extracted from all samples and reverse transcribed into cDNA as template for TCR sequencing. Imported from immuneACCESS, the table was reduced by TCRdb to in-frame sequences with V and J called. These copies leave out some clones; in studies compared against another copy, an unresolved V gene accounts for under half, and the cause of the remainder is not known. Within this sample are 200,000 to 250,000 clones, with about 50% of them counted one time only. The ten largest clones represent roughly 1.5% of the sample.

Specimen: CD4+ T cells sorted from blood, collected at week 4, from a patient treated with tofacitinib. These receptors were collected from a human donor with alopecia areata.

The chain employs TRBV6-5 and TRBJ2-1, with 7 positions matching TRBD1. The CDR3 extends over 11 amino acids. The V gene end was trimmed by 7 bases and the J gene end by 10 bases; junction bases not matched to a gene: 4. Germline-derived CDR1 and CDR2 are MNHEY and SVGAGI. CDR3 protein: CASTWDSEQFF. Here the CDR3 DNA reads TGTGCCAGCACGTGGGACAGCGAGCAGTTCTTC.

V is TRBV9 and J is TRBJ1-5; D call uncertain. There are 15 residues in the CDR3. V lost 1 base and J lost 2, with 10 bases in between. Germline loops: CDR1 SGDLS, CDR2 YYNGEE. The CDR3 spells CASSVTDGGNQPQHF. In DNA, the CDR3 is TGTGCCAGCAGCGTAACAGACGGGGGCAATCAGCCCCAGCATTTT. Looking up the rest from reference TRBV9 and TRBJ1-5 gives the full variable domain: DSGVTQTPKHLITATGQRVTLRCSPRSGDLSVYWYQQSLDQGLQFLIQYYNGEERAKGNILERFSAQQFPDLHSELNLSSLELGDSALYFCASSVTDGGNQPQHFGDGTRLSIL.

The V and J genes are TRBV2 and TRBJ2-7; 7 bases align to TRBD1. The trim removed 6 bases at V and 3 bases at J, leaving 2 bases unmatched. This CDR3 contains 12 residues. CDR1 is SNHLY and CDR2 is FYNNEI in the germline V gene. As DNA, the CDR3 is TGTGCCAGCAGGCGACAGGGCTACGAGCAGTACTTC. Translating gives CASRRQGYEQYF. Filled out from reference TRBV2 and TRBJ2-7, the complete variable domain reads EPEVTQTPSHQVTQMGQEVILRCVPISNHLYFYWYRQILGQKVEFLVSFYNNEISEKSEIFDDQFSVERPDGSNFTLKIRSTKLEDSAMYFCASRRQGYEQYFGPGTRLTVT.

The genes are TRBV15 and TRBJ2-5; D remains unclear. Germline assignment: CDR1 LNHNV and CDR2 YYDKDF (reference sequence). V shed 1 base and J shed 1 base, with 10 bases lying between them. There are 15 residues in the CDR3. Written as DNA, the CDR3 is TGTGCCACCAGCAGAGCAACGACTGGCCAAGAGACCCAGTACTTC. This codes for CATSRATTGQETQYF.

J is TRBJ1-2 and V is TRBV25-1, with 7 bases aligning to TRBD1. From germline, CDR1 is MGHDK and CDR2 SYGVNS. The CDR3 loop spans 18 amino acids. J lost 4 bases, V lost 1 base, and 15 bases had no gene match. CDR3 amino acids: CASSEWGSRFDRVYGYTF. CDR3 in DNA: TGTGCCAGCAGTGAATGGGGGTCGAGGTTTGACAGGGTCTATGGCTACACCTTC.